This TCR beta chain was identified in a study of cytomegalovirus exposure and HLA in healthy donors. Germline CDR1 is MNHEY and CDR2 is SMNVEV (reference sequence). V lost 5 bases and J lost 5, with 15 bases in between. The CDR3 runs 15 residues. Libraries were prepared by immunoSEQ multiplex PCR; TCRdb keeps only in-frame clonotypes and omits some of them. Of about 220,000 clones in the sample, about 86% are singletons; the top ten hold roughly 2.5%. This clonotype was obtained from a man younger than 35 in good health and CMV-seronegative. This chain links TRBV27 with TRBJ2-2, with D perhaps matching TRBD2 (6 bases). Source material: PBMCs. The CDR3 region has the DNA TGTGCCAGCAGTCCTGAACGGGGGAGGACCGGGGAGCTGTTTTTT. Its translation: CASSPERGRTGELFF.